This TCR beta chain was documented in a study of T-cell reconstitution after alpha-beta-depleted transplantation in children. Findings and caveats of the study: Hyperexpanded clones declined; after one year, newly produced T cells mostly supplied diversity.

TCRbeta library preparation incorporated unique molecular identifiers. TCRdb recomputed calls from the PCR reads with MiXCR, one row per CDR3 protein. The table includes hundreds of thousands of distinct CDR3 sequences, about an eighth detected once. V was cut by 0 bases and J by 7 bases, with 9 bases left in between. Germline assignment: CDR1 DFQATT and CDR2 SNEGSKA (reference sequence). This CDR3 is 12 amino acids long. This clonotype was picked up many times. Its specificity is unknown. The receptor was derived from a girl between 2 and 10 years old with congenital amegakaryocytic thrombocytopenia, due to receive a stem cell transplant. The sample consisted of PBMCs, taken before TCRalphabeta/CD19-depleted stem cell transplant. The genes are TRBV20-1 and TRBJ1-1; D ambiguous. In nucleotides, the CDR3 is TGCAGTGCTAGAGATGTAGTGGGTGAAGCTTTCTTT. It translates to CSARDVVGEAFF.